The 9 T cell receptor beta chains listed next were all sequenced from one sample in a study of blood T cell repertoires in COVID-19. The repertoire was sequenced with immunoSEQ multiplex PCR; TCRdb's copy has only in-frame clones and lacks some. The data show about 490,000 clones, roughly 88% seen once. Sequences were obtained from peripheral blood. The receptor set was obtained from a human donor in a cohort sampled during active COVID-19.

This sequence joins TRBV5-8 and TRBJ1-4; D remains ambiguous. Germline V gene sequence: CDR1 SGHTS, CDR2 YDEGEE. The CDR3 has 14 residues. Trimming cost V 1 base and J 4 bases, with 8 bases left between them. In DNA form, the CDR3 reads TGTGCCAGCAGCTTGCACGGGGTTAATGAAAAACTGTTTTTT. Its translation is CASSLHGVNEKLFF.

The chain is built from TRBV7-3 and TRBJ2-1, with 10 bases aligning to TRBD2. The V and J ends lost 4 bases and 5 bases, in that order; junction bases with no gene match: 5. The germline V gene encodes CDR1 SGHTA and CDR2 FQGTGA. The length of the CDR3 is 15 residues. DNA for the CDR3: TGTGCCAGCAGCTATACTAGCGGGGCAAACAATGAGCAGTTCTTC. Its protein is CASSYTSGANNEQFF. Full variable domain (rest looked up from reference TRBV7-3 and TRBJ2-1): GAGVSQTPSNKVTEKGKYVELRCDPISGHTALYWYRQSLGQGPEFLIYFQGTGAADDSGLPNDRFFAVRPEGSVSTLKIQRTERGDSAVYLCASSYTSGANNEQFFGPGTRLTVL.

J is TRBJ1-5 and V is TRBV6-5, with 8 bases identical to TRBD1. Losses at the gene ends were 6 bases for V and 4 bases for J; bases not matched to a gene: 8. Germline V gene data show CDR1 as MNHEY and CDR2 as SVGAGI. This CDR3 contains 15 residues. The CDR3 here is CASRPDRDENQPQHF. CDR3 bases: TGTGCCAGCAGACCGGACAGGGATGAAAATCAGCCCCAGCATTTT.

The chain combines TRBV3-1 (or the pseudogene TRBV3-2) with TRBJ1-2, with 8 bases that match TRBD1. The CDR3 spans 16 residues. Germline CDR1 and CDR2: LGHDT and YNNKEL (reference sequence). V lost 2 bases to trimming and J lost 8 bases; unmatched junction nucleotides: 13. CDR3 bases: TGTGCCAGCAGCCAACTATCGACGGGACAGGCCTCGGGCTACACCTTC. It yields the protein CASSQLSTGQASGYTF.

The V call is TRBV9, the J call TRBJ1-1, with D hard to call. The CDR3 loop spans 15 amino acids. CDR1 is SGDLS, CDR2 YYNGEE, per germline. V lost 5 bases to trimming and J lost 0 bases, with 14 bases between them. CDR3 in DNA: TGTGCCAGCAGGCCTTCCGTTAGTTTGAACACTGAAGCTTTCTTT. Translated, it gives CASRPSVSLNTEAFF.

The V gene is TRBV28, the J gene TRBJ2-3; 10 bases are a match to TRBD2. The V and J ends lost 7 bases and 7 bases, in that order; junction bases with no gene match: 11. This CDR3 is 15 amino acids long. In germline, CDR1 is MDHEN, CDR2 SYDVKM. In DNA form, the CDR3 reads TGTGCCAGCACGGGGCTAGCGGGAGAGCTTAATACGCAGTATTTT. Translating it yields CASTGLAGELNTQYF.

DNA of the CDR3: TGTGCCAGCAGCTTCGGTACGAGGGTTGAAGCTTTCTTT. It codes for CASSFGTRVEAFF. The V gene is TRBV5-6, the J gene TRBJ1-1; D remains ambiguous. The CDR3 contains 13 residues. V was shortened by 2 bases and J by 7 bases, with 12 bases between the two germline ends. CDR1 is SGHDT, CDR2 YYEEEE, per germline.

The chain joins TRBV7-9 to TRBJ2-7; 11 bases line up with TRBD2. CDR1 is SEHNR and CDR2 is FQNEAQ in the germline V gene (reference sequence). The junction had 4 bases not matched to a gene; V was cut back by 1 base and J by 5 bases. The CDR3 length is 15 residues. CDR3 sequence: CASSLGLAGIDEQYF. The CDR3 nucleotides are TGTGCCAGCAGCTTAGGACTAGCGGGAATCGACGAGCAGTACTTC.

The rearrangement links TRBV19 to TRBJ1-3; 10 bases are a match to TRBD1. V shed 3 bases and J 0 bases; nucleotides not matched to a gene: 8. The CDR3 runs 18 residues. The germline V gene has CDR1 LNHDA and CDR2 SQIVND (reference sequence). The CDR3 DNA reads TGTGCCAGTAGTATCAGGACAGGGGGAGTTCACTCTGGAAACACCATATATTTT. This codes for CASSIRTGGVHSGNTIYF. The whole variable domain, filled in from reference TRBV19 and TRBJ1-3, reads DGGITQSPKYLFRKEGQNVTLSCEQNLNHDAMYWYRQDPGQGLRLIYYSQIVNDFQKGDIAEGYSVSREKKESFPLTVTSAQKNPTAFYLCASSIRTGGVHSGNTIYFGEGSWLTVV.